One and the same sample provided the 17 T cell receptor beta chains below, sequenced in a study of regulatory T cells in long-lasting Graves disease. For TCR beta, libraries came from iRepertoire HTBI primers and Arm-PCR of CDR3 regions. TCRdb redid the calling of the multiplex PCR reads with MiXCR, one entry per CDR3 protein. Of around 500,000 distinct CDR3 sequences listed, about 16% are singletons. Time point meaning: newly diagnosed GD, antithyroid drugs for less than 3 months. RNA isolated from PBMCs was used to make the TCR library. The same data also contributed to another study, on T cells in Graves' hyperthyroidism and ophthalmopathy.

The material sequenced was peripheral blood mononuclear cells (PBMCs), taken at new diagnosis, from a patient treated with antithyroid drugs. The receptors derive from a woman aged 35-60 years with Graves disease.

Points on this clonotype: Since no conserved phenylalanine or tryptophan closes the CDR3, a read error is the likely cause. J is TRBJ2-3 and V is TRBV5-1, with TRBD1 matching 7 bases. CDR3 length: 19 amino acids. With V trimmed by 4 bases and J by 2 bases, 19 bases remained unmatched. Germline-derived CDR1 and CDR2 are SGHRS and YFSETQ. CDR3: CASSLNPTGRMSVTDTQYV. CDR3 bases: TGCGCCAGCAGCCTAAATCCGACAGGGAGAATGTCCGTCACAGATACGCAGTATGTT.

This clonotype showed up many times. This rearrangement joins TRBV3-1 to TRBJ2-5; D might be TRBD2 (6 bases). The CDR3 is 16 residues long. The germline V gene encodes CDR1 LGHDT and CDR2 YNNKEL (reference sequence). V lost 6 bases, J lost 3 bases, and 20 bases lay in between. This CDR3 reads CASRPAGRTLKETQYF. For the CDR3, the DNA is TGTGCCAGCAGACCCGCGGGGCGCACCCTCAAAGAGACCCAGTACTTC.

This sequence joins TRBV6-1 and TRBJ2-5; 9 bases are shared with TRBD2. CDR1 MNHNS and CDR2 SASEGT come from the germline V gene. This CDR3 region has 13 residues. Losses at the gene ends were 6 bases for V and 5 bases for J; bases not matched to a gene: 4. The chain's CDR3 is CASRVAGAETQYF. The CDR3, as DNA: TGTGCCAGCAGAGTAGCGGGGGCGGAGACCCAGTACTTC.

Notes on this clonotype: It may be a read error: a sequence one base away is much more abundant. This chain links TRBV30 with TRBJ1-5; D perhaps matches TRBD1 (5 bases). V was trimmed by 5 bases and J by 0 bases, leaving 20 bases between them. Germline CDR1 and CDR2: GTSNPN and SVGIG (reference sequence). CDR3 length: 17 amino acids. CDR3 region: CAWGPNGTWDSNQPQHF. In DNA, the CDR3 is TGTGCCTGGGGGCCGAATGGGACTTGGGATAGCAATCAGCCCCAGCATTTT.

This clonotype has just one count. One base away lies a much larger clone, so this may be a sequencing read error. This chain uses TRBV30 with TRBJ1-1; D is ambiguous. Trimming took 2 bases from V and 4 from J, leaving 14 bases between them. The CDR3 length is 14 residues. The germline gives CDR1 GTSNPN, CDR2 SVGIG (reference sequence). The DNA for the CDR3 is TGTGCCTGGAGTAGGGAGACACCGAGCACTGAAGCTTTCTTT. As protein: CAWSRETPSTEAFF.

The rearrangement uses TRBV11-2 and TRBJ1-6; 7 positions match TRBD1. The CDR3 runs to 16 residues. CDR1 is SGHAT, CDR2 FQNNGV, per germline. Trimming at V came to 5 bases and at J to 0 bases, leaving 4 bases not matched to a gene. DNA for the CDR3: TGTGCCAGCAGCGAGGACAGGAGCTCCTATAATTCACCCCTCCACTTT. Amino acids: CASSEDRSSYNSPLHF.

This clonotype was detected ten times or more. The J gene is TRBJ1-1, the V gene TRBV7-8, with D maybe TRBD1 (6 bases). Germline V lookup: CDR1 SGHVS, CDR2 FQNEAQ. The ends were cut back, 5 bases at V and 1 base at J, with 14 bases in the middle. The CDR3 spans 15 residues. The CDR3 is CASSPPGETNTEAFF. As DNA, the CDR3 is TGTGCCAGCAGCCCGCCAGGGGAGACGAACACTGAAGCTTTCTTT.

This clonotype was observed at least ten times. This chain's CDR3 is CASSLNNQPQHF. The CDR3 bases are TGTGCCAGCAGTTTGAACAATCAGCCCCAGCATTTT. The chain is built from TRBV11-2 and TRBJ1-5; no definite D call. The CDR3 covers 12 residues. Trimming cost V 6 bases and J 3 bases, with 6 bases left between them. Per the germline V gene, CDR1 is SGHAT and CDR2 is FQNNGV.

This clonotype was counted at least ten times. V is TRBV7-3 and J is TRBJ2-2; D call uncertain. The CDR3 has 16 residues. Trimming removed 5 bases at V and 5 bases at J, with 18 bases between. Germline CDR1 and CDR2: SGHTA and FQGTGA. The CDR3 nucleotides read TGTGCCAGCAGCCCATTAGGGCCAGTAAGGACCGGGGAGCTGTTTTTT. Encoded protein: CASSPLGPVRTGELFF.

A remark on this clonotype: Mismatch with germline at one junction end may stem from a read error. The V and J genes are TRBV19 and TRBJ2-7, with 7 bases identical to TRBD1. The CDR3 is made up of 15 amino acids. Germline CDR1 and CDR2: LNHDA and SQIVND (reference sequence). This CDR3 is CASSIIGQASSEQYF. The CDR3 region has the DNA TGTGCCAGTAGTATCATCGGACAGGCTTCCTCCGAGCAGTACTTC.

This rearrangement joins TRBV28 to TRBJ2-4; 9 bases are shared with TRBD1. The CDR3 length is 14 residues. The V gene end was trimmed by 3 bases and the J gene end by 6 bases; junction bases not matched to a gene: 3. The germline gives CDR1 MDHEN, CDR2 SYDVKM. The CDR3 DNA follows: TGTGCCAGCAGTTTGACAGGGGGGGGAAACATTCAGTACTTC. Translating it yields CASSLTGGGNIQYF.

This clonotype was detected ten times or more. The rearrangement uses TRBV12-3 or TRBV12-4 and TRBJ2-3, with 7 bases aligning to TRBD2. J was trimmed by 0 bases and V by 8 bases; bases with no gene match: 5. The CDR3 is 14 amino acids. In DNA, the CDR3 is TGTGCCAGCCGAGCGGGGTCTAGCACAGATACGCAGTATTTT. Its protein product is CASRAGSSTDTQYF.

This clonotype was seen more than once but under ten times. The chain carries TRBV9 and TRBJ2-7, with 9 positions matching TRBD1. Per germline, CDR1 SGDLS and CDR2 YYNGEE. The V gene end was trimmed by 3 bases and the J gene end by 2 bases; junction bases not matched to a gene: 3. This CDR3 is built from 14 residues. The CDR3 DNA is TGTGCCAGCAGCGCTGGGACAGGGCCCTACGAGCAGTACTTC. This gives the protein CASSAGTGPYEQYF.

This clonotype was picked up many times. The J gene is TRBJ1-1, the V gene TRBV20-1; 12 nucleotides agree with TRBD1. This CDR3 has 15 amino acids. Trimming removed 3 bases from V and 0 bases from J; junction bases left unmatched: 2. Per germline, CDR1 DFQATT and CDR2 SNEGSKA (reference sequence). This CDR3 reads CSASGDRGLNTEAFF. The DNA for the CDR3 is TGCAGTGCTAGCGGGGACAGGGGGCTGAACACTGAAGCTTTCTTT.

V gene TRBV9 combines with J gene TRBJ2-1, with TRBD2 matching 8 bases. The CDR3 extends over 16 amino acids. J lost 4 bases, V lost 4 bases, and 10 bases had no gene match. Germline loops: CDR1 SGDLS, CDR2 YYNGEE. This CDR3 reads CASSLEAAGGYNEQFF. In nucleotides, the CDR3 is TGTGCCAGCAGCCTTGAGGCGGCGGGGGGTTACAATGAGCAGTTCTTC.

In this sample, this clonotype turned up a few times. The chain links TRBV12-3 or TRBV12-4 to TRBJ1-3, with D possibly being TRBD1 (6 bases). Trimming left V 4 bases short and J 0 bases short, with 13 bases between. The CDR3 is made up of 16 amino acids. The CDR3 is CASSWGAGDSGNTIYF. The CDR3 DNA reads TGTGCCAGCAGTTGGGGGGCAGGGGACTCTGGAAACACCATATATTTT.

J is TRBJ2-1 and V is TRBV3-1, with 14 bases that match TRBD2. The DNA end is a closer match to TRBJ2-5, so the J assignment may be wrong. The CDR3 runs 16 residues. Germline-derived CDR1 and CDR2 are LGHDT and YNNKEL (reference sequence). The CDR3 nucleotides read TGTGCCAGCAGCCTAGAGACTAGCGGGGGGGCGAAGGCCCAGTACTTC. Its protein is CASSLETSGGAKAQYF.